These 14 T cell receptor beta chains came from one sample sequenced in a study of T cell responses to AZD1222 COVID-19 vaccine. TCRdb's copy holds only in-frame clones and misses some; the assay was immunoSEQ multiplex PCR. This sample has around 140,000 clones, with 89% found just once. This specimen consisted of peripheral blood, obtained on day 0 of AZD1222 vaccination. These receptors were taken from an adult in good health.

This chain connects TRBV11-2 to TRBJ1-6; tentatively, D is TRBD1 (6 bases). This CDR3 is built from 13 residues. Trimming pared 5 bases from V and 7 bases from J, leaving 9 bases between. CDR1 and CDR2 (germline): SGHAT, FQNNGV. CDR3 sequence: CASSPQGNSPLHF. The CDR3 nucleotides read TGTGCCAGCAGCCCTCAGGGGAATTCACCCCTCCACTTT. Using reference TRBV11-2 and TRBJ1-6 for the parts outside the CDR3, the full variable domain is EAGVAQSPRYKIIEKRQSVAFWCNPISGHATLYWYQQILGQGPKLLIQFQNNGVVDDSQLPKDRFSAERLKGVDSTLKIQPAKLEDSAVYLCASSPQGNSPLHFGNGTRLTVT.

The chain has TRBV7-9 and TRBJ1-2, with TRBD1 matching over 7 bases. This CDR3 is built from 17 residues. V dropped 5 bases and J dropped 5; count of bases not matched to a gene: 17. Germline-derived CDR1 and CDR2 are SEHNR and FQNEAQ (reference sequence). For the CDR3, the DNA is TGTGCCAGCAGCGCAATCGTAGGGGGCGCTCGCAATTATGGCTACACCTTC. It translates to CASSAIVGGARNYGYTF.

V usage is TRBV28 and J usage is TRBJ2-3; D is uncertain. Trimming cost V 3 bases and J 5 bases, with 12 bases left between them. CDR3 length: 14 residues. CDR1 is MDHEN and CDR2 is SYDVKM in the germline V gene. CDR3 residues: CASSFRWAIDTQYF. The DNA for the CDR3 is TGTGCCAGCAGTTTTCGGTGGGCTATAGATACGCAGTATTTT.

The chain has TRBV11-2 and TRBJ1-4; 7 bases are a match to TRBD1. The CDR3 is 15 amino acids. V lost 6 bases, J lost 7 bases, and 11 bases stayed unmatched. Germline CDR1 is SGHAT and CDR2 is FQNNGV. CDR3 nucleotide sequence: TGTGCCAGCAGTGCCTTAGACAGGGTGGGTGAAAAACTGTTTTTT. This codes for CASSALDRVGEKLFF.

This clone was recorded once. This chain links TRBV6-2 or TRBV6-3 with TRBJ1-1, with 8 bases identical to TRBD1. V lost 2 bases, J lost 11 bases, and 1 base stayed unmatched. The CDR3 totals 11 residues. Germline CDR1 is MNHEY and CDR2 is SVGEGT. The DNA of the CDR3 is TGTGCCAGCAGTTACCCAGGGGGCGCTTTCTTT. Protein: CASSYPGGAFF.

The J gene is TRBJ2-1, the V gene TRBV11-2; 11 bases line up with TRBD2. J lost 5 bases, V lost 6 bases, and 3 bases had no gene match. Germline V gene data show CDR1 as SGHAT and CDR2 as FQNNGV. The CDR3 contains 14 residues. The CDR3 region has the DNA TGTGCCAGCAGTAGCGGGAGGGGACACAATGAGCAGTTCTTC. It yields the protein CASSSGRGHNEQFF.

The chain links TRBV5-1 to TRBJ1-5; the D is unclear. CDR1 is SGHRS, CDR2 YFSETQ, per germline. The CDR3 has 12 residues. Trimming removed 4 bases at V and 6 bases at J, with 8 bases between. CDR3 sequence: CASSETGQPQHF. DNA of the CDR3: TGCGCCAGCAGCGAGACGGGTCAGCCCCAGCATTTT.

The chain uses TRBV6-4 and TRBJ1-2; 8 nucleotides line up with TRBD1. Germline assignment: CDR1 MRHNA and CDR2 SNTAGT. The CDR3 contains 18 residues. Losses at the gene ends were 3 bases for V and 8 bases for J; bases not matched to a gene: 20. The CDR3 DNA reads as TGTGCCAGCAGTGAAGCTCGGTTCAGGGGGCCTGGTACGCGGGGCTACACCTTC. Translated: CASSEARFRGPGTRGYTF.

The J gene is TRBJ2-5, the V gene TRBV18; 7 nucleotides agree with TRBD1. The germline V gene has CDR1 KGHSH and CDR2 LQKENI. The CDR3 loop spans 13 amino acids. With V trimmed by 5 bases and J by 2 bases, 2 bases remained unmatched. CDR3 DNA sequence: TGTGCCAGCTCAATGACAGGGCAAGAGACCCAGTACTTC. Amino acid sequence: CASSMTGQETQYF.

V is TRBV5-4 and J is TRBJ1-2; TRBD1 might be the D (5 bases). V was pared by 0 bases and J by 6 bases, with 21 bases between. The CDR3 loop spans 17 amino acids. Germline V gene data show CDR1 as SGHNT and CDR2 as YYREEE (reference sequence). CDR3 sequence: CASSLVGRGMDLHGYTF. The CDR3 DNA reads as TGTGCCAGCAGCTTGGTTGGACGGGGGATGGATTTGCATGGCTACACCTTC.

The chain uses TRBV18 and TRBJ2-7, with TRBD2 as a possible D gene (5 bases). The CDR3 is made up of 13 amino acids. Germline CDR1 is KGHSH and CDR2 is LQKENI. With 1 base removed from V and 3 bases from J, the gap between germline ends came to 7 bases. CDR3 coding DNA: TGTGCCAGCTCACCACGAGGGTTCTACGAGCAGTACTTC. This encodes CASSPRGFYEQYF.

The chain employs TRBV24-1 and TRBJ2-1, with 12 bases fitting TRBD2. V shed 3 bases and J 6 bases; nucleotides not matched to a gene: 2. The length of the CDR3 is 15 residues. Looked up from germline, CDR1 is KGHDR and CDR2 is SFDVKD. CDR3 residues: CATSDRGLAGNEQFF. Written as DNA, the CDR3 is TGTGCCACCAGTGATCGGGGACTAGCGGGCAATGAGCAGTTCTTC.

Only a few counts were recorded for this clone. This chain links TRBV5-1 with TRBJ1-2; D unclear. The germline V gene has CDR1 SGHRS and CDR2 YFSETQ. V was clipped by 0 bases and J by 4 bases, with 13 bases between them. The CDR3 is 15 amino acids. CDR3 sequence: CASSLEPLGSYGYTF. CDR3 nucleotides: TGCGCCAGCAGCTTGGAACCATTGGGAAGCTATGGCTACACCTTC.

CDR3 DNA sequence: TGTGCCAGCAGCCAAGATCTCTCTGGCACAGATACGCAGTATTTT. Translation gives CASSQDLSGTDTQYF. J is TRBJ2-3 and V is TRBV14; D is unresolved. The V and J ends lost 0 bases and 1 base respectively, with 8 bases between them. The CDR3 has 15 residues. CDR1 is SGHDN and CDR2 is FVKESK in the germline V gene.